Each of the 11 T cell receptor beta chains below was sequenced from the same sample in a study of blood T cell repertoires in COVID-19. Sequencing used immunoSEQ multiplex PCR; TCRdb keeps in-frame clones, though not all of them. The sample has a few hundred thousand clones, 84% seen once; the top ten hold 2.3%. Sequencing input: peripheral blood. These receptors were obtained from a woman aged 55-70 years with acute or convalescent COVID-19.

The genes are TRBV6-5 and TRBJ1-2; possibly TRBD1 for D (5 bases). CDR1 and CDR2 (germline): MNHEY, SVGAGI. The germline V and J ends were trimmed by 0 bases and 4 bases, with 12 bases remaining between them. The CDR3 extends over 15 amino acids. CDR3 coding DNA: TGTGCCAGCAGTTACTCGGGCTCAGGGTTCTATGGCTACACCTTC. Amino acids: CASSYSGSGFYGYTF.

The chain employs TRBV19 and TRBJ1-1; D remains ambiguous. Looked up from germline, CDR1 is LNHDA and CDR2 is SQIVND (reference sequence). The CDR3 covers 15 residues. With 7 bases removed from V and 1 base from J, the gap between germline ends came to 16 bases. This CDR3 reads CASKDVGSQNTEAFF. CDR3 sequence (DNA): TGTGCCAGTAAAGACGTGGGCAGCCAGAACACTGAAGCTTTCTTT.

The V call is TRBV7-2, the J call TRBJ1-1; D gene unclear. With 5 bases removed from V and 6 bases from J, the gap between germline ends came to 13 bases. The CDR3 spans 13 residues. The germline V gene encodes CDR1 SGHTA and CDR2 FQGNSA. In DNA form, the CDR3 reads TGTGCCAGCAGCCCCCGGTCGTTCGCTGAAGCTTTCTTT. Protein product: CASSPRSFAEAFF.

The chain employs TRBV10-3 and TRBJ2-1, with 15 positions matching TRBD2. The CDR3 runs 17 residues. The germline CDR1 and CDR2 sequences are ENHRY and SYGVKD. Trimming took 10 bases from V and 7 from J; bases not matched to a gene: 14. CDR3 sequence reads: CATQGLAGGAVGNEQFF. CDR3 bases: TGTGCCACCCAGGGACTAGCGGGGGGCGCGGTTGGGAATGAGCAGTTCTTC.

This chain connects TRBV6-5 to TRBJ1-2; D remains unclear. CDR1 MNHEY and CDR2 SVGAGI come from the germline V gene. V was shortened by 8 bases and J by 4 bases, with 14 bases between the two germline ends. This CDR3 contains 13 residues. CDR3 nucleotides: TGTGCCAGCTCCCCCCGGGAGGGCTATGGCTACACCTTC. As protein: CASSPREGYGYTF.

This chain connects TRBV5-1 to TRBJ1-1; D may be TRBD1 (6 bases). The CDR3 runs 15 residues. Germline CDR1 reads SGHRS; CDR2 reads YFSETQ. V lost 0 bases and J 4 bases, leaving 13 bases between the germline ends. CDR3 in amino acids: CASSLAVGGGTEAFF. Here the CDR3 DNA reads TGCGCCAGCAGCTTGGCCGTGGGAGGGGGCACTGAAGCTTTCTTT.

V is TRBV28 and J is TRBJ1-3; D remains unclear. The CDR3 runs to 15 residues. V gave up 4 bases and J gave up 1 base, with 11 bases separating them. CDR1 MDHEN and CDR2 SYDVKM come from the germline V gene. CDR3 in DNA: TGTGCCAGCAGTTCCCCTCGAGGGTCTGGAAACACCATATATTTT. Translating gives CASSSPRGSGNTIYF.

This chain joins TRBV5-6 and TRBJ1-2, with 10 bases matching TRBD1. The CDR3 is 15 amino acids. Germline V gene sequence: CDR1 SGHDT, CDR2 YYEEEE. V was clipped by 0 bases and J by 4 bases; unmatched bases: 3. The CDR3 sequence: CASSLGWTGGYGYTF. The CDR3 region has the DNA TGTGCCAGCAGCTTGGGGTGGACAGGGGGCTATGGCTACACCTTC.

This sequence joins TRBV7-2 and TRBJ2-3; TRBD2 aligns across 9 bases. This CDR3 comprises 16 residues. The trim removed 5 bases at V and 5 bases at J, leaving 11 bases unmatched. The V gene's germline CDR1 is SGHTA and CDR2 FQGNSA. The CDR3 DNA reads as TGTGCCAGCAGCCCTACTAGCGGGCGAATACTAGATACGCAGTATTTT. Translation gives CASSPTSGRILDTQYF.

The CDR3 loop is CASSLGMGTGYSPLHF. The CDR3 DNA follows: TGTGCCAGCAGCTTAGGTATGGGGACTGGTTATTCACCCCTCCACTTT. The V and J genes are TRBV13 and TRBJ1-6; maybe TRBD1 (5 bases). CDR3 length equals 16 residues. Germline V gene sequence: CDR1 PRHDT, CDR2 FYEKMQ (reference sequence). V was clipped by 0 bases and J by 8 bases, with 14 bases between them. Full variable domain (missing parts from reference TRBV13 and TRBJ1-6): AAGVIQSPRHLIKEKRETATLKCYPIPRHDTVYWYQQGPGQDPQFLISFYEKMQSDKGSIPDRFSAQQFSDYHSELNMSSLELGDSALYFCASSLGMGTGYSPLHFGNGTRLTVT.

The CDR3 region is CASSSVGGPNYGYTF. The CDR3 region has the DNA TGTGCCAGCAGTTCAGTGGGGGGGCCAAACTATGGCTACACCTTC. The chain employs TRBV28 and TRBJ1-2, with a possible D match to TRBD1 (6 bases). V lost 4 bases, J lost 2 bases, and 14 bases lay in between. Germline V CDR1 and CDR2: MDHEN, SYDVKM. The CDR3 runs to 15 residues.